This T cell receptor beta chain was sequenced for a study of blood T cell repertoires in COVID-19. Study summary: The United States, Italy and Spain were the sources of the acute and convalescent COVID-19 samples. From T cells, B-cell-depleted T cells, or PBMCs came the material, which was cDNA or gDNA.

Study processing details: Estimates of nucleated cell counts were drawn from the amplification of reference gene primers. Sequenced by immunoSEQ multiplex PCR; TCRdb stores in-frame clones only, minus some. That table gives V, J and clone size, and the DNA gave D and trimming. The sample yields some 220,000 clones, around three quarters seen once. The TCR sequence derives from a woman aged 70 to 79 with acute or convalescent COVID-19. The sample taken for sequencing was peripheral blood.

The CDR3 sequence is CASRLVFGTGPDTQYF. CDR3 bases: TGTGCCAGTAGACTCGTCTTCGGGACAGGGCCCGATACGCAGTATTTT. The chain has TRBV19 and TRBJ2-3; 9 positions match TRBD1. The germline gives CDR1 LNHDA, CDR2 SQIVND (reference sequence). The J segment lost 6 bases and the V segment lost 6 bases, leaving 13 bases of the junction unmatched. This CDR3 region has 16 residues.